This T cell receptor (beta chain) is from a study of vaccination effects on CD4 cells after COVID-19. Turning to the study itself: Following the second dose by a median of 72 days, the post-vaccine samples were obtained. Findings and caveats of the study: Clones from infection and from vaccination both contracted markedly late after vaccination.

V dropped 7 bases and J dropped 4 bases, with 15 bases sitting between them. CDR1 is LNHDA, CDR2 SQIVND, per germline (reference sequence). The CDR3 is 14 amino acids. This clone came up a few times. What it binds is not known. Sequenced by immunoSEQ multiplex PCR; TCRdb stores in-frame clones only, minus some. The sample has roughly 34,000 clones, around 80% seen once. Antigen-specific CD4+ T cell clonotypes were called by their expansion after viral peptide-pool culture in ViraFEST. Following 10 days of culture, CD4+ T cells were isolated. Each participant was administered two doses of either the BNT162b2 or the mRNA-1273 vaccine. Cultivation was performed at 1.5 million to 2.5 million PBMC per well with roughly 9.1 IU/ml IL-2 and 10 ug/ml peptides added. Half-medium replacement with IL-2 medium occurred on days 3 and 7.

Material: CD4+ T cells from PBMCs cultured with HCoV-NL63 spike peptides, obtained after COVID-19 vaccination. The chain is built from TRBV19 and TRBJ2-3; D may be TRBD1 (5 bases). The TCR originated in a human donor who received a COVID-19 vaccine. Some clones in this sample may be carry-over from other donors' samples. This chain's CDR3 is CASKSQGTSDTQYF. DNA of the CDR3: TGTGCCAGTAAATCGCAGGGTACCTCAGATACGCAGTATTTT.